This TCR beta chain comes out of a study of patients and donors after allogeneic stem cell transplantation (dated by TCRdb to 2020 to 2021). This clonotype was seen a handful of times. This receptor's antigen is unknown. No much larger clone is present one base from it, and per-base qualities are unavailable. The method behind the library was RT-PCR. TCRdb records NextSeq 550 as the sequencer. The public reads were quality trimmed at Q25 with fastp and then assembled into clones with MiXCR by TCRdb, keeping productive beta chains. Rows merge per CDR3 protein into single entries with the most common DNA and genes. The table for this sample lists roughly 230,000 distinct CDR3 sequences; around an eighth of them were counted only once. 9.5% to 13% of the sample lies in the top ten. Sequences were obtained from blood, either unsorted or a sorted T cell fraction (not recorded which). The clonotype originates from a human donor who was either an allogeneic HSCT recipient or a stem cell or donor lymphocyte infusion donor (not recorded which). It is not recorded whose cells these are; they may come from a transplant donor.

The CDR3 protein: CASSLAVGIGETQYF. The nucleotide sequence is TGTGCCAGCAGCTTGGCCGTGGGGATCGGAGAGACCCAGTACTTC. The sequence is built from TRBV11-2 and TRBJ2-5; the D gene is unclear. Reading the germline V gene gives CDR1 SGHAT and CDR2 FQNNGV. The CDR3 sequence holds 15 residues, the cysteine and phenylalanine included. Of the read, only the CDR3 DNA is kept; its 45 bases are in frame from base 1. V loses 3 bases, J loses 4 bases, and the germline ends lie 15 bases apart.